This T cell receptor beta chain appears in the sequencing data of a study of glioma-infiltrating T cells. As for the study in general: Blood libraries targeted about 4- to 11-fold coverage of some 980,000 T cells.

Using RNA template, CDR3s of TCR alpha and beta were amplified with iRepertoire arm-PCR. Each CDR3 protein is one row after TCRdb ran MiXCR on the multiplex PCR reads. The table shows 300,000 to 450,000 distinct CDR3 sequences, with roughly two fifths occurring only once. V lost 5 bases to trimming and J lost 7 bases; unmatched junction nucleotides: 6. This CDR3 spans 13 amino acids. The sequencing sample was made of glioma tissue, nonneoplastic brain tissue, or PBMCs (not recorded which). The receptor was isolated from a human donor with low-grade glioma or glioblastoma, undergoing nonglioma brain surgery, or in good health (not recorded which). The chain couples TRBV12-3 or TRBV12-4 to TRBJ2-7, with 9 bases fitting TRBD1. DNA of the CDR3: TGTGCCAGCAGTCCACAGGGGGCGGGGGAGCAGTACTTC. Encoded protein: CASSPQGAGEQYF.